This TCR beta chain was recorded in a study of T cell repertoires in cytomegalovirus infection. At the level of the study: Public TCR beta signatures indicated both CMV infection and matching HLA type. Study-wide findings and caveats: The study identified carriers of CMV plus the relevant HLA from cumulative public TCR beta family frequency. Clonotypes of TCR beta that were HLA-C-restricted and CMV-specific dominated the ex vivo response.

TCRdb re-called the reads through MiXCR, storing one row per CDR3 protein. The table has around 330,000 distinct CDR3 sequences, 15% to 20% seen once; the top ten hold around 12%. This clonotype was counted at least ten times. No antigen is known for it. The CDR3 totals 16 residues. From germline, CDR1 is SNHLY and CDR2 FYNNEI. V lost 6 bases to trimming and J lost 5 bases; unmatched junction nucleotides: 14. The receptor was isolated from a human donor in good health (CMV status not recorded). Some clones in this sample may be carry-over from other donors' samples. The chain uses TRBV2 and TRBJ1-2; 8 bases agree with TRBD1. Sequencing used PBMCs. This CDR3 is CASSWNRQGLSYGYTF. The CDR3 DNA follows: TGTGCCAGCAGCTGGAACCGACAGGGGCTGTCGTATGGCTACACCTTC.